This T cell receptor beta chain came from a study of post-analysis software for immune sequencing data. Study summary: In terms of disease course, relapsing-remitting, secondary progressive and progressive-relapsing multiple sclerosis were included.

Built from TCR beta cDNA, the libraries had unique molecular identifiers in them. TCRdb processed the PCR reads anew with MiXCR; each CDR3 protein has one entry. The table has around 710,000 distinct CDR3 sequences, roughly 50% seen once. V gave up 1 base and J gave up 7 bases, with 14 bases separating them. Germline V gene data show CDR1 as LGHDT and CDR2 as YNNKEL (reference sequence). The CDR3 spans 16 residues. Study results and limitations: Patients used about 5 TRBV segments, including TRBV5-6, TRBV5-1 and TRBV20-1, more often than controls.

Concerning this clonotype itself: What it binds is unknown.

The rearrangement joins TRBV3-1 to TRBJ1-6, with D maybe TRBD1 (5 bases). Material for sequencing was blood. The sequence was obtained from a girl aged 10 to 17 with multiple sclerosis. CDR3 nucleotides: TGTGCCAGCAGCCAAGCGCCAGGGCGGCGAAATTCACCCCTCCACTTT. This gives the protein CASSQAPGRRNSPLHF.